The T cell receptor beta chain under discussion was sequenced for a study of control samples from healthy donors and cancer patients. Assay used: immunoSEQ multiplex PCR; TCRdb lists only in-frame clones, some missing. The sample consists of 78,000 or so clones, 75% to 90% of them appearing once. The CDR3 runs to 14 residues. Trimming removed 1 base at V and 5 bases at J, with 9 bases between. Germline assignment: CDR1 SGHVS and CDR2 FQNEAQ. The chain couples TRBV7-8 to TRBJ2-1, with D perhaps TRBD1 (5 bases). The TCR was taken from a man aged 50 to 60 in good health. The specimen sequenced was blood. CDR3 in amino acids: CASSLVGRDNEQFF. CDR3 bases: TGTGCCAGCAGCTTAGTTGGCAGGGACAATGAGCAGTTCTTC. The full variable domain, rest sourced from reference TRBV7-8 and TRBJ2-1, is GAGVSQSPRYKVAKRGQDVALRCDPISGHVSLFWYQQALGQGPEFLTYFQNEAQLDKSGLPSDRFFAERPEGSVSTLKIQRTQQEDSAVYLCASSLVGRDNEQFFGPGTRLTVL.